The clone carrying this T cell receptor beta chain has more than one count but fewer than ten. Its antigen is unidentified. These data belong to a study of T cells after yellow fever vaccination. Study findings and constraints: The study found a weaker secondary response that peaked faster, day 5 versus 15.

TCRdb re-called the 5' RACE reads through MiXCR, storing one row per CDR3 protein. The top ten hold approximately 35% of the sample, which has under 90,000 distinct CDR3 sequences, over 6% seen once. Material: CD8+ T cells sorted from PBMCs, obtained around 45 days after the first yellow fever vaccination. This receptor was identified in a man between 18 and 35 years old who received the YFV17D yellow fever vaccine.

Written as DNA, the CDR3 is TGTGCCAGCAAAGTAGCGGGGGGGCGGTCAGATACGCAGTATTTT. Its protein is CASKVAGGRSDTQYF. The chain combines TRBV27 with TRBJ2-3; 11 positions match TRBD2. The CDR3 extends over 15 amino acids. The J segment lost 4 bases and the V segment lost 7 bases, leaving 7 bases of the junction unmatched. From germline, CDR1 is MNHEY and CDR2 SMNVEV (reference sequence).